Sequencing of this TCR beta chain was carried out in a study of OX40 agonist ivuxolimab in advanced cancers. The overall study: Administration of intravenous ivuxolimab to patients occurred every 2 weeks at 0.01 to 10 mg/kg.

TCRdb's copy holds only in-frame clones and misses some; the assay was immunoSEQ multiplex PCR. The data contain about 50,000 clones, approximately 91% of them singletons. V lost 5 bases and J lost 10; bases outside the gene matches: 8. Per germline, CDR1 MRHNA and CDR2 SNTAGT. This CDR3 region has 13 residues. The chain carries TRBV6-4 and TRBJ2-1; 7 bases fit TRBD2. The receptor was derived from an adult with an advanced solid tumor such as melanoma, head and neck, liver or kidney cancer. Material: CD4+ or CD8+ T cells sorted from blood, obtained in a trial of the OX40 agonist ivuxolimab. CDR3 protein: CASSPQGEGEQFF. In DNA form, the CDR3 reads TGTGCCAGCAGTCCCCAAGGGGAGGGCGAGCAGTTCTTC.